A single TCR beta chain is shown here with its context. This clone was detected only a few times. This receptor's antigen is unknown. No clone much larger than this one lies a single base away; base qualities are absent. The cohort was made up of 650 to 700 healthy bone marrow donors. At the time of sampling, all cohort members were nominally healthy, though unrecorded immune exposures were likely present. The donor was CMV seropositive and belonged to the group of 270 or so seropositive cohort members. Each donor provided a peripheral blood sample, and peripheral blood mononuclear cells were used for TCR beta sequencing. Genomic DNA was extracted from the blood cell samples with the Qiagen DNeasy Blood Extraction Kit. CDR1 and CDR2 are drawn from the germline V gene: SGHRS, YFSETQ. Here V drops 2 bases and J drops 6 bases, and the junction holds 6 bases not matched to any gene. Taken from cysteine to phenylalanine, the CDR3 has 15 residues. The CDR3 DNA has 45 bases and is translated from base 1.

Library generation was performed with the immunoSEQ multiplex PCR assay. For the multiplex PCR, a mixture combining 60 forward primers for TCR Vbeta segments and 13 reverse primers for TCR Jbeta segments was used. The CDR3 region of rearranged TCR beta genes was amplified from genomic DNA with a multiplex PCR assay. The Illumina HiSeq System was used to sequence the amplified TCR beta libraries as 87-base-pair reads. As for how the authors treated the data: A later analysis tallied roughly 80 million unique TCR beta chains across the 610 or so repertoires, and roughly 11 million of those chains were shared by two or more donors. Raw reads were error-corrected and collapsed into unique sequences by a nearest-neighbor algorithm in which closely related sequences were merged to remove PCR and sequencing errors. To assign V, D and J gene segments, CDR3 sequences were aligned to IMGT reference sequences. Each retained sequence needed at least a six-nucleotide match to both a V gene segment and a J gene segment. Rearrangements were classified as productive when the CDR3 lacked stop codons and remained in frame with V and J, and all other rearrangements were classified as non-productive. Following IMGT convention, CDR3 was defined as the stretch from the second conserved V-encoded cysteine to the conserved J-encoded phenylalanine. In an earlier analysis of approximately 500 of the donors, sequences lacking an unambiguous match to a single V gene segment were excluded. An earlier analysis of 500 to 700 of the donors classified V segments as functional when productive rearrangements were above 56.7% and as segregating when the standard deviation between donors was above 5%. A statistical classification framework was developed to diagnose cytomegalovirus status using the catalog of TCR beta chain sequences. A later analysis assigned V and J genes by comparing TCR nucleotide sequences with IMGT/GENE-DB human TR gene sequences. The TCRdist pipeline was used in a later analysis to assign CDR3 sequences and most-parsimonious VDJ recombination scenarios. In a later analysis, every TCR beta chain was defined by the combination of its CDR3 amino acid sequence and its V-gene family, and reads without a unique V-gene family were dropped. A later analysis removed nearly 600 highly shared, low-generation-probability nucleotide sequences to deal with suspected cross-contamination and a sequencing artifact. A later analysis calculated a clonal expansion index for each public chain from normalized within-repertoire ranks of inferred template counts. In a later analysis, generation probabilities were computed with a VDJ recombination model fitted to out-of-frame rearrangements, and the resulting probabilities were checked against IGoR. Hypergeometric tests were used in a later analysis to score TCR-TCR, TCR-HLA and TCR-CMV co-occurrence, with a repertoire-size bias correction applied to the TCR pairs. False discovery rates were estimated in a later analysis by permuting HLA or CMV assignments 20 times. In a later analysis, co-occurring TCRs were grouped with DBSCAN, and TCRdist sequence similarity was added when clustering was performed within HLA-allele-positive subsets. Co-occurrence clustering excluded repertoires with fewer than 30,000 or more than 120,000 public chains, plus five with anomalous nucleotide sharing. Entries here come from immuneACCESS through TCRdb and include only in-frame sequences with V and J called. Some clones fail to appear in such tables; in the studies checked, an unresolved V gene covers under half of the shortfall, and the cause of the remainder is unknown. V, J and clone size reflect that table, while D and trimming were determined from the DNA. The sample data list fewer than 150,000 clones, and around 80% of these were observed just once. In total, the top ten clones hold around 7% of the sample.

This entry is derived from a study of cytomegalovirus exposure and HLA in healthy donors (dated by TCRdb to 2017 to 2019). Study-wide context: According to an earlier analysis of 587 of the donors, some 180 million T cells yielded over 90 million unique TCR beta sequences and about 300 Gb of sequence data. Alongside the repertoire data, information on donor age, sex, ethnicity and CMV serostatus was compiled. Every repertoire in the discovery cohort had been generated on one and the same sequencing platform. A later genetic analysis used genome-wide SNP genotypes for about 65% of the 666 donors, treating that subset as a discovery cohort. Five DR-DQ haplotypes were treated as single units for association and clustering because of strong linkage in the cohort. Of the 300 to 450 genotyped donors, 65% to 90% fell in the genetic ancestry cluster associated with self-reported Caucasian donors. The study aimed to test whether cataloging public T cell receptors could reveal signatures of past pathogen exposure. In a later analysis, previously published TCR beta repertoires from about 670 donors were re-analyzed and high-resolution HLA genotyping was added so that TCR occurrence patterns could be studied. Both class I and class II loci were covered by HLA typing, at four-digit resolution. In the later analysis, no new phenotypic data were used to find candidate immune exposures; instead, reliance was placed on TCR beta sequences and their occurrence across donors. Among about 400 genotyped donors of the cohort, an average of about 220,000 unique TCR beta nucleotide sequences was sequenced per donor, of which 15% to 20% were non-productive. The study combined high-throughput TCR immunosequencing, statistical association of individual TCRs with disease status, and machine learning to predict cytomegalovirus infection status. Using immunosequencing, the study profiled T cell repertoires from 500 to 800 subjects and related those repertoires to cytomegalovirus serostatus. The number of donors typed differed by locus, with roughly 620-630 for A, B, C, DRB1 and DQB1, roughly 550 for DQA1, about 610 for DPA1, and over 400 for DPB1. An earlier analysis of several hundred of the donors applied high-throughput TCR beta sequencing to assess whether each TCR beta V gene segment acted as functional or pseudogenic. About 320 gigabases of sequencing data and roughly 90 million unique TCR sequences were included in an early release covering roughly 600 HLA-typed donors. Besides the first cohort of 550 to 750 subjects, a separate validation cohort made up of some 110 different subjects was used.

General findings and caveats noted by the study authors: The study listed approximately 150 TCR beta chains as associated with cytomegalovirus. In vitro tests confirmed that a few of the cytomegalovirus-associated TCR beta chains recognize cytomegalovirus antigens. Because some donors lacked HLA typing at each locus, the association tests relied only on the typed subset. Compared with the 666-donor mean, donors in an Asian-associated ancestry cluster had fewer N-insertions in productive TCRs, according to a later genetic analysis. Some IMGT-functional V segments, including TRBV6-2 and TRBV6-3, could not be distinguished by the 87-base-pair reads and were therefore excluded. A later analysis found that most CMV-associated TCR beta chains appeared HLA-restricted, with HLA associations seemingly driven largely by CMV exposure. The classifier was reported to diagnose cytomegalovirus status with high specificity and sensitivity in both the original cohort and the validation cohort. According to a later analysis, TCR association rates differed among HLA loci, with DRB1 alleles showing the most associated TCRs and HLA-C alleles showing the fewest. In a later genetic analysis, a missense DCLRE1C variant was associated with V-gene and J-gene trimming of TCR beta chains, and the association was replicated in an independent cohort. Correlated functional status among segregating V segments might reflect linkage disequilibrium, but an unknown experimental factor could not be ruled out. Compared with equally common non-associated chains, HLA-associated TCR beta chains in a later analysis were more clonally expanded and had lower generation probabilities. A later analysis associated 16,951 TCR beta sequences with specific HLA alleles at a false discovery rate of 0.05. A further reported finding was that TCR beta sequences accurately predicted the HLA-A and HLA-B alleles for most subjects in the first cohort. This cohort had only TCR beta chains sequenced, and the lack of alpha or paired-chain data limited which features could be detected. An earlier analysis of approximately 530 of the donors showed that most TCR beta V segments appeared in productive rearrangements either about 87% or about 30% of the time, which broadly matched IMGT annotations. Sequencing depth was assumed to be roughly uniform across donors in the presence/absence analyses, though that assumption may not hold. Roughly 15 rarely observed V segments, including chromosome 9 orphons, were excluded from the earlier analysis of some 590 of the donors because counts were too low. The sequencing pipeline was judged likely to have produced a cluster of highly shared sequence variants as a technical artifact. Strong co-occurrence of HLA alleles, especially DR and DQ, made assigning TCR associations to individual alleles difficult. According to the authors, the approach could potentially be generalized to other disease states and immunological phenotypes. Across donors, most TCR sequences were observed very rarely, whereas some public TCRs were present in many individuals. A later analysis reported that several top co-occurrence clusters appeared linked to parvovirus B19, influenza, CMV and Epstein-Barr virus. CMV serostatus was the only immune exposure information available for the cohort.

Input material: PBMCs. This sequence was found in a man aged 35-49 years in good health and CMV-seropositive. The V and J segments used are TRBV5-1 and TRBJ2-1; 9 nucleotides in the junction match TRBD1. The CDR3 here reads CASSFTGGFGNEQFF. The sequenced DNA is TGCGCCAGCAGCTTTACAGGGGGCTTCGGCAATGAGCAGTTCTTC.